This TCR beta chain was recovered during a study of Ad26.COV2.S vaccination and SARS-CoV-2 variants. Study information: The study gave Ad26.COV2.S intramuscularly, once or twice 56 days apart. Study observations and caveats: Whether participants received vaccine or placebo, their non-spike TCR breadth was similar. Possible underestimation of total T cell responses by the TCR breadth and depth analyses was noted.

The protocol was immunoSEQ multiplex PCR, while the TCRdb copy is restricted to in-frame clones and leaves out a portion. The top ten clones hold approximately 5% of a sample with a few hundred thousand clones, roughly 90% of them seen once. In the case of this clone: The antigen remains undetermined.

As to treatment: some 20 received Ad26.COV2.S at low or high dose, single or two shots; 5 received placebo; per-sample allocation not given. On day 63 after the first injection, vaccine and placebo recipients gave samples. The administered vaccine (an Ad26 vector) expressed Wuhan-strain SARS-CoV-2 spike. The ends were cut back, 7 bases at V and 4 bases at J, with 13 bases in the middle. The CDR3 covers 12 residues. Germline values: CDR1 GTSNPN, CDR2 SVGIG (reference sequence). The receptor was derived from a person aged 18-65 years who received the Ad26.COV2.S COVID-19 vaccine or a placebo. The chain employs TRBV30 and TRBJ1-2; TRBD1 might be the D (5 bases). Sequencing used peripheral blood, obtained in a trial of Ad26.COV2.S vaccine versus placebo. The chain's CDR3 is CAYSGGVYGYTF. CDR3 coding DNA: TGTGCCTACTCCGGGGGGGTCTATGGCTACACCTTC.